The clone carrying this TCR beta chain was detected many times. This entry comes from a study of prognosis after radiotherapy for stage I lung cancer. Germline CDR1 and CDR2: SGDLS and YYNGEE. CDR3 size: 14 residues. J was trimmed by 2 bases and V by 2 bases; bases with no gene match: 2. It was by two-round multiplex PCR that TCR beta CDR3 was amplified from genomic DNA. It was primers specific to each TRBV and TRBJ gene that first-round PCR used. TCRdb processed the multiplex PCR reads anew with MiXCR; each CDR3 protein has one entry. The repertoire includes around 21,000 distinct CDR3 sequences, about 42% of them detected once, and 25% to 40% sits in the top ten.

The sequencing used PBMCs, collected before or after stereotactic body radiation therapy (not recorded which). The sequence came from a donor over 45 with non-small cell lung cancer. The chain carries TRBV9 and TRBJ2-3, with TRBD2 matching over 7 bases. The CDR3 DNA reads TGTGCCAGCAGCGTGGGGGGGAACACAGATACGCAGTATTTT. This translates into CASSVGGNTDTQYF.